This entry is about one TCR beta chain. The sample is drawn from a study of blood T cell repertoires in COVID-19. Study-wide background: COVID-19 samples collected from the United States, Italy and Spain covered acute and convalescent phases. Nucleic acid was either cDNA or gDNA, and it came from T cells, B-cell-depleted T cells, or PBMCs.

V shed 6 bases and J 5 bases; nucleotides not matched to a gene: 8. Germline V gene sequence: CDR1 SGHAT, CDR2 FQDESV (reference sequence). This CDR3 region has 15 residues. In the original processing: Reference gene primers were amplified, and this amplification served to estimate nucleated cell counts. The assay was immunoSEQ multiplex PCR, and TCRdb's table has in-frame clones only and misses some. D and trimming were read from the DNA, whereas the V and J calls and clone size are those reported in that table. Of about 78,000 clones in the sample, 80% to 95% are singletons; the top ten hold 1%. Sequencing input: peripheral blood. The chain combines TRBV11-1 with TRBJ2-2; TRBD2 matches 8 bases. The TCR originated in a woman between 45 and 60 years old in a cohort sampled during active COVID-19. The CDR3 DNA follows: TGTGCCAGCAGTCCCCCCGGGAGGGGGACCGGGGAGCTGTTTTTT. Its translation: CASSPPGRGTGELFF.